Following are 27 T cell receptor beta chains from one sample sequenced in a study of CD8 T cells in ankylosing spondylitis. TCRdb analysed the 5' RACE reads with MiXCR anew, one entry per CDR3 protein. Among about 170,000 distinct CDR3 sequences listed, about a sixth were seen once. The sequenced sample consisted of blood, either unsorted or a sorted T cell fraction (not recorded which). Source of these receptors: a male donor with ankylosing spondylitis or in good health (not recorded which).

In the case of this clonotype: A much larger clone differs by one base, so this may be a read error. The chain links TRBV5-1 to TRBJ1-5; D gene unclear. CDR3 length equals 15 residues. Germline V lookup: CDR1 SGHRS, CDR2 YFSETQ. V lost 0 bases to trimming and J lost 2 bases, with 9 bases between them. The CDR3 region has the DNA TGCGCCAGCAGCTTGGTGGGAGAAGGCAATCAGCCCCAGCATTTT. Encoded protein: CASSLVGEGNQPQHF.

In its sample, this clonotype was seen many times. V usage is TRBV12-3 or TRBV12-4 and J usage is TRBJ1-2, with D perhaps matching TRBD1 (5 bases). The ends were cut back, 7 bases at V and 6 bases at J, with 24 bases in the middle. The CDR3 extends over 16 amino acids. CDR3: CASTKGVGLTANGYTF. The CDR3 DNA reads TGTGCCAGCACCAAGGGAGTGGGGCTGACGGCTAATGGCTACACCTTC.

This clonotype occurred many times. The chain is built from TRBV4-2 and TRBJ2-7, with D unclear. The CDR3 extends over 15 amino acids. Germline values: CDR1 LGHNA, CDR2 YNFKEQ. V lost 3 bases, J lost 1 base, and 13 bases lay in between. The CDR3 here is CASSQPGWSSYEQYF. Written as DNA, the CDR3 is TGTGCCAGCAGCCAGCCCGGATGGAGTTCCTACGAGCAGTACTTC.

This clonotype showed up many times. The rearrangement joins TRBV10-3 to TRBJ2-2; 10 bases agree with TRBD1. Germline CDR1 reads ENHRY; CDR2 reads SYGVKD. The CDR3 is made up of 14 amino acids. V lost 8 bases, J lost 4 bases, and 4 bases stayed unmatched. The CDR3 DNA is TGTGCCATCCAGGGACAGGGGACCACCGGGGAGCTGTTTTTT. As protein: CAIQGQGTTGELFF.

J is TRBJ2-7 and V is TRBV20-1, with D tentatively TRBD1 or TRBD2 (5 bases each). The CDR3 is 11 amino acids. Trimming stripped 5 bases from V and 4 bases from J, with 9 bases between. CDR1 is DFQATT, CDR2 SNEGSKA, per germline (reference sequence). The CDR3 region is CSAGGGYEQYF. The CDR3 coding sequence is TGCAGTGCTGGTGGGGGATACGAGCAGTACTTC.

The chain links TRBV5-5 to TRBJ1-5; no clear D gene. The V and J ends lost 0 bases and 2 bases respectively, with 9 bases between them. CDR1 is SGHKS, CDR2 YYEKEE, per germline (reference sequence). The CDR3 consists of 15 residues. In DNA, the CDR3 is TGTGCCAGCAGCTTGGAAGATAGTCGCAATCAGCCCCAGCATTTT. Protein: CASSLEDSRNQPQHF. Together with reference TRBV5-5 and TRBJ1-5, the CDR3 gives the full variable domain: DAGVTQSPTHLIKTRGQQVTLRCSPISGHKSVSWYQQVLGQGPQFIFQYYEKEERGRGNFPDRFSARQFPNYSSELNVNALLLGDSALYLCASSLEDSRNQPQHFGDGTRLSIL.

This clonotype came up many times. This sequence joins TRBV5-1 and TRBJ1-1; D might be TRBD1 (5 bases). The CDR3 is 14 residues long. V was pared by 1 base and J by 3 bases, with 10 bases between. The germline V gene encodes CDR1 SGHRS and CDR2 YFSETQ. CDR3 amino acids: CASSLRTWDTEAFF. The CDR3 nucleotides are TGCGCCAGCAGCTTGAGGACATGGGACACTGAAGCTTTCTTT.

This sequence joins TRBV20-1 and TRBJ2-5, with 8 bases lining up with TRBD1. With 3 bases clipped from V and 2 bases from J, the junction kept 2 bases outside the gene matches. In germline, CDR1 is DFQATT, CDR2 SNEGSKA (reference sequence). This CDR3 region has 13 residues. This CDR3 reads CSARGTGQETQYF. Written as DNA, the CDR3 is TGCAGTGCTAGGGGGACAGGTCAAGAGACCCAGTACTTC.

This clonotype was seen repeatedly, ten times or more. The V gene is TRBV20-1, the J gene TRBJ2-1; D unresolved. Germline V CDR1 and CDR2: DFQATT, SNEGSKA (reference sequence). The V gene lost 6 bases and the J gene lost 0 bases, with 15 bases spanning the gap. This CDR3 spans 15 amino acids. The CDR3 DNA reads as TGCAGTGCCAGTGGAAGCGCAAGCTCCTACAATGAGCAGTTCTTC. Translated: CSASGSASSYNEQFF.

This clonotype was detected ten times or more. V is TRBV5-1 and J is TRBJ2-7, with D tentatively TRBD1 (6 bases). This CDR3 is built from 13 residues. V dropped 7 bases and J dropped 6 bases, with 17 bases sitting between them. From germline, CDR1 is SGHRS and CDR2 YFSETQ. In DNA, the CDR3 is TGCGCCAGCTGCCGGGACATAGGGTTCGAGCAGTACTTC. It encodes CASCRDIGFEQYF.

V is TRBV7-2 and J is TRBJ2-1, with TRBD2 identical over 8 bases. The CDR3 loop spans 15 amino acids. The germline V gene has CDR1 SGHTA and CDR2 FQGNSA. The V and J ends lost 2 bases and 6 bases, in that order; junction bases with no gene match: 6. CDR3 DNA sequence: TGTGCCAGCAGCTTAACGAGCGGGAGCTCCAATGAGCAGTTCTTC. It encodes CASSLTSGSSNEQFF.

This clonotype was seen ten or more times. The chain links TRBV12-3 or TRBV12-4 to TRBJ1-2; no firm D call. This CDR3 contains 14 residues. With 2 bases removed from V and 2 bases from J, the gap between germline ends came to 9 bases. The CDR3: CASSLRVLNYGYTF. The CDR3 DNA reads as TGTGCCAGCAGTTTAAGGGTTCTCAACTATGGCTACACCTTC.

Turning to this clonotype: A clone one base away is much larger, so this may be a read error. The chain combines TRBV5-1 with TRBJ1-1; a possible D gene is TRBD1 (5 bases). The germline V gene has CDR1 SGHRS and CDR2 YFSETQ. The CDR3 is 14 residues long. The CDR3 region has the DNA TGCGCCAGCGGCTTCCGGGACCCGAGGGATGAAGCTTTCTTT. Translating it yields CASGFRDPRDEAFF.

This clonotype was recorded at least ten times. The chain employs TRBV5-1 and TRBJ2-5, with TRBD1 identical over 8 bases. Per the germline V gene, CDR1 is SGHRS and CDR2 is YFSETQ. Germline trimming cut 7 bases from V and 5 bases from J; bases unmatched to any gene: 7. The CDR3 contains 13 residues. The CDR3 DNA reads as TGCGCCAGCGCTTTACAGGGGGATGAGACCCAGTACTTC. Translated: CASALQGDETQYF.

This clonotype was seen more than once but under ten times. The CDR3 DNA is TGCAGCGTTGAATCGGACGCCCTAGCCTGGGGCTACACCTTC. It translates to CSVESDALAWGYTF. This chain joins TRBV29-1 and TRBJ1-2; no clear D gene. This CDR3 region has 14 residues. Germline values: CDR1 SQVTM, CDR2 ANQGSEA. The V end was cut by 2 bases, the J end by 8 bases, with 18 bases between. The variable domain in full, completed from reference TRBV29-1 and TRBJ1-2, reads SAVISQKPSRDICQRGTSLTIQCQVDSQVTMMFWYRQQPGQSLTLIATANQGSEATYESGFVIDKFPISRPNLTFSTLTVSNMSPEDSSIYLCSVESDALAWGYTFGSGTRLTVV.

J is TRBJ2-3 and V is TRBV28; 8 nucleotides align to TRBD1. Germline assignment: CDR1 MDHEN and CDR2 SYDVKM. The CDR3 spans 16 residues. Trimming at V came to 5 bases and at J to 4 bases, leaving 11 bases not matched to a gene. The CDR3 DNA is TGTGCCAGCAGTCCATTCCCCGGACAGGGACCAGATACGCAGTATTTT. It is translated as CASSPFPGQGPDTQYF.

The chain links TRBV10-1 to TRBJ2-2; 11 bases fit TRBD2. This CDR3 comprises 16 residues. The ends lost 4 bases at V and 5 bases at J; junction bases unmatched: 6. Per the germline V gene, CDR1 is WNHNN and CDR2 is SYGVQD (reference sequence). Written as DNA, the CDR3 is TGCGCCAGCAGTGCCCTAGCGGGAGGTGGTACCGGGGAGCTGTTTTTT. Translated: CASSALAGGGTGELFF.

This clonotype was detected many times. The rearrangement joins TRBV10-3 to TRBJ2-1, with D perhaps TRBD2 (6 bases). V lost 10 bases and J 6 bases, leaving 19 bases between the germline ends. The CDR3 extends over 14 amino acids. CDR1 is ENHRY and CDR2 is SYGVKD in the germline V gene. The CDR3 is CATSGTSESNEQFF. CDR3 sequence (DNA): TGTGCCACCTCCGGGACTTCCGAGAGCAATGAGCAGTTCTTC.

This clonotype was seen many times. The CDR3 DNA sequence: TGTGCCAGCTCACCTTTGAGGATAGCGGGAGGTCGCACAGATACGCAGTATTTT. It codes for CASSPLRIAGGRTDTQYF. V is TRBV18 and J is TRBJ2-3, with TRBD2 matching over 10 bases. The V gene end was trimmed by 3 bases and the J gene end by 1 base; junction bases not matched to a gene: 10. CDR1 and CDR2 (germline): KGHSH, LQKENI. There are 18 residues in the CDR3. Looking up the rest from reference TRBV18 and TRBJ2-3 gives the full variable domain: NAGVMQNPRHLVRRRGQEARLRCSPMKGHSHVYWYRQLPEEGLKFMVYLQKENIIDESGMPKERFSAEFPKEGPSILRIQQVVRGDSAAYFCASSPLRIAGGRTDTQYFGPGTRLTVL.

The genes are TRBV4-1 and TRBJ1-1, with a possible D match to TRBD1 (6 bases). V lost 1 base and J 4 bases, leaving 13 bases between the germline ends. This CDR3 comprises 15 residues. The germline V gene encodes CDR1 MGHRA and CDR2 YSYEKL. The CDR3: CASSQGAGGGTEAFF. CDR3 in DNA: TGCGCCAGCAGCCAAGGAGCGGGAGGGGGCACTGAAGCTTTCTTT.

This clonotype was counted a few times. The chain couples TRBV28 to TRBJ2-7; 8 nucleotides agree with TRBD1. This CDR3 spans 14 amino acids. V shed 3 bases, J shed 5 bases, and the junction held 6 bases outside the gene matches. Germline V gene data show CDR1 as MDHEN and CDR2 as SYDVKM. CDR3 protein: CASSFYRGFHEQYF. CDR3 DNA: TGTGCCAGCAGTTTCTACAGGGGGTTCCACGAGCAGTACTTC.

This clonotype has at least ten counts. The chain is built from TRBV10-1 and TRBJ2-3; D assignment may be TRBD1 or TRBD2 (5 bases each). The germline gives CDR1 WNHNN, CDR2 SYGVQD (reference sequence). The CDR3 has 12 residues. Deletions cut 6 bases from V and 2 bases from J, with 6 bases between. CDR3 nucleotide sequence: TGCGCCAGCAGGGGGACCACAGATACGCAGTATTTT. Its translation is CASRGTTDTQYF.

The CDR3 coding sequence is TGTGCCAGCAGGCGCGCGCTTTCGGGAGGCATGATAACCTACGAGCAGTACTTC. It encodes CASRRALSGGMITYEQYF. The chain uses TRBV12-3 or TRBV12-4 and TRBJ2-7, with 7 bases fitting TRBD2. This CDR3 region has 18 residues. Trimming at V came to 6 bases and at J to 2 bases, leaving 19 bases not matched to a gene.

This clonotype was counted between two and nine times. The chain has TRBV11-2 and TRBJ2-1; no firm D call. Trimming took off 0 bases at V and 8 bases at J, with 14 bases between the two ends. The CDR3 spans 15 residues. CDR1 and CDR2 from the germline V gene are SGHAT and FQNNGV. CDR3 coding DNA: TGTGCCAGCAGCTTAGATCCAGAGGTCACCTATGAGCAGTTCTTC. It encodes CASSLDPEVTYEQFF. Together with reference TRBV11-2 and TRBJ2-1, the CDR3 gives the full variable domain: EAGVAQSPRYKIIEKRQSVAFWCNPISGHATLYWYQQILGQGPKLLIQFQNNGVVDDSQLPKDRFSAERLKGVDSTLKIQPAKLEDSAVYLCASSLDPEVTYEQFFGPGTRLTVL.

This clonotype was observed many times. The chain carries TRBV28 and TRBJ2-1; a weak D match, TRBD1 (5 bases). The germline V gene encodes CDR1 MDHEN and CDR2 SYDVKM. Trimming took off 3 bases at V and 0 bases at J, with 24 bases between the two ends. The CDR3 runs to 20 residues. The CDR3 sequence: CASSFFRGSSQESSYNEQFF. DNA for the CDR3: TGTGCCAGCAGTTTCTTTAGGGGCAGTTCCCAGGAAAGCTCCTACAATGAGCAGTTCTTC.

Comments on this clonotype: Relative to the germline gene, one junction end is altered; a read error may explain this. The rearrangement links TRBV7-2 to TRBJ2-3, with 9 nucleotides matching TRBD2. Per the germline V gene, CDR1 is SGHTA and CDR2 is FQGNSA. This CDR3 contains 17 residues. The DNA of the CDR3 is TGTGCCAACAGCTTAGTTCTGGCGGGAGGGCTGATAGATACGCAGTATTTT. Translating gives CANSLVLAGGLIDTQYF.

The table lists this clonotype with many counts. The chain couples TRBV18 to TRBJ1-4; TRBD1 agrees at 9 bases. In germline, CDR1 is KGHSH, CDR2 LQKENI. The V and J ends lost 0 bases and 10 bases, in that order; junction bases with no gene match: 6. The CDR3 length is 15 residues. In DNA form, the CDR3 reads TGTGCCAGCTCACCACCGGGACAGGGCAGTGTAAAACTGTTTTTT. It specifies CASSPPGQGSVKLFF. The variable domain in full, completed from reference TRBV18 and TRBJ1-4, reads NAGVMQNPRHLVRRRGQEARLRCSPMKGHSHVYWYRQLPEEGLKFMVYLQKENIIDESGMPKERFSAEFPKEGPSILRIQQVVRGDSAAYFCASSPPGQGSVKLFFGSGTQLSVL.